Listed below are T cell receptor beta chains from one sample, sequenced in a study of shared clonotypes between healthy human individuals. The table came from immunoSEQ multiplex PCR; TCRdb's copy has only in-frame clones and leaves some out. The sample records more than 2,000,000 clones, about 92% being singletons. Input material: naive CD4+ T cells sorted from blood. These TCRs come from a man younger than 35 in good health. Each CDR3 is given with its conserved first and last residue. The D gene is left open where the match is weak. Expanded clones are given a class, and other clones once, few, many or no size at all.

size: .
V: TRBV6-6
D: TRBD2
J: TRBJ2-1
CDR3: CASRQGLEGNEQFF
DNA: TGTGCCAGCAGGCAAGGACTAGAAGGTAATGAGCAGTTCTTC

size: .
V: TRBV10-3
D: .
J: TRBJ2-7
CDR3: CAISESRVGSYEQYF
DNA: TGTGCCATCAGTGAGTCCCGGGTCGGTTCCTACGAGCAGTACTTC

size: .
V: TRBV7-2
D: .
J: TRBJ1-5
CDR3: CASSLGEYSNQPQHF
DNA: TGTGCCAGCAGCTTAGGGGAGTATAGCAATCAGCCCCAGCATTTT

size: .
V: TRBV19
D: TRBD1
J: TRBJ1-2
CDR3: CASSMRTGENYGYTF
DNA: TGTGCCAGTAGTATGCGGACAGGAGAGAACTATGGCTACACCTTC

size: .
V: TRBV18
D: TRBD2
J: TRBJ2-7
CDR3: CASSPGTSGKKYYEQYF
DNA: TGTGCCAGCTCACCCGGGACTAGCGGGAAGAAGTACTACGAGCAGTACTTC

size: .
V: TRBV30
D: .
J: TRBJ1-2
CDR3: CAWSGKRPYGYTF
DNA: TGTGCCTGGAGTGGAAAACGCCCATATGGCTACACCTTC

size: .
V: TRBV7-2
D: TRBD2
J: TRBJ2-1
CDR3: CASSTRLAGGEQFF
DNA: TGTGCCAGCAGCACGCGACTAGCGGGGGGTGAGCAGTTCTTC

size: .
V: TRBV30
D: .
J: TRBJ1-1
CDR3: CAWSLLEGPGTEAFF
DNA: TGTGCCTGGAGCCTCTTGGAGGGTCCGGGCACTGAAGCTTTCTTT

size: .
V: TRBV6-1
D: .
J: TRBJ2-1
CDR3: CASSESPHRFF
DNA: TGTGCCAGCAGTGAGAGCCCCCATCGGTTCTTC

size: .
V: TRBV30
D: .
J: TRBJ1-1
CDR3: CAWRGEGGGTEAFF
DNA: TGTGCCTGGAGGGGAGAGGGAGGGGGCACTGAAGCTTTCTTT

size: .
V: TRBV30
D: TRBD1
J: TRBJ2-3
CDR3: CAWTRDRGRTDTQYF
DNA: TGTGCCTGGACCCGGGACAGGGGGCGCACAGATACGCAGTATTTT

size: once
V: TRBV29-1
D: .
J: TRBJ1-2
CDR3: CSVEGTEEEWYGYTF
DNA: TGCAGCGTTGAAGGGACTGAGGAGGAGTGGTATGGCTACACCTTC

size: .
V: TRBV2
D: TRBD2
J: TRBJ2-1
CDR3: CASSVPLWEGYYNEQFF
DNA: TGTGCCAGCAGCGTACCCCTATGGGAGGGATACTACAATGAGCAGTTCTTC

size: .
V: TRBV5-6
D: TRBD2
J: TRBJ2-7
CDR3: CASSFYGGAYEQYF
DNA: TGTGCCAGCAGCTTTTACGGGGGGGCCTACGAGCAGTACTTC

size: .
V: TRBV6-5
D: .
J: TRBJ2-5
CDR3: CASKIGGNQETQYF
DNA: TGTGCCAGCAAAATAGGGGGAAATCAAGAGACCCAGTACTTC

size: .
V: TRBV2
D: .
J: TRBJ1-1
CDR3: CASRSLRGEGAFF
DNA: TGTGCCAGCAGATCCCTTCGGGGCGAGGGAGCTTTCTTT

size: .
V: TRBV13
D: .
J: TRBJ1-2
CDR3: CASSLATYGYTF
DNA: TGTGCCAGCAGCTTAGCGACCTATGGCTACACCTTC

size: few
V: TRBV5-8
D: .
J: TRBJ1-2
CDR3: CASSLAGFGYTF
DNA: TGTGCCAGCAGCTTGGCAGGGTTTGGCTACACCTTC

size: .
V: TRBV30
D: TRBD2
J: TRBJ2-2
CDR3: CATPGLASGELFF
DNA: TGTGCCACACCGGGACTAGCTTCCGGGGAGCTGTTTTTT

size: .
V: TRBV5-1
D: TRBD2
J: TRBJ2-2
CDR3: CASSPSPGGVNTGELFF
DNA: TGCGCCAGCAGCCCCTCTCCGGGAGGGGTAAACACCGGGGAGCTGTTTTTT

size: .
V: TRBV6-1
D: .
J: TRBJ2-6
CDR3: CASSGRISGANVLTF
DNA: TGTGCCAGCAGTGGACGCATCTCTGGGGCCAACGTCCTGACTTTC

size: few
V: TRBV2
D: .
J: TRBJ2-3
CDR3: CASRGVGTTDTQYF
DNA: TGTGCCAGCAGGGGGGTTGGTACTACAGATACGCAGTATTTT

size: .
V: TRBV7-9
D: TRBD1
J: TRBJ2-7
CDR3: CASSVATGGGHEQYF
DNA: TGTGCCAGCAGCGTCGCGACAGGGGGCGGGCACGAGCAGTACTTC

size: .
V: TRBV7-2
D: TRBD2
J: TRBJ2-1
CDR3: CASSLLSGNNEQFF
DNA: TGTGCCAGCAGTTTGCTTAGCGGGAACAATGAGCAGTTCTTC

size: .
V: TRBV4-1
D: TRBD1
J: TRBJ2-2
CDR3: CASSQGQGVPGELFF
DNA: TGCGCCAGCAGCCAGGGCCAGGGGGTACCCGGGGAGCTGTTTTTT

size: .
V: TRBV6-4
D: TRBD1
J: TRBJ1-1
CDR3: CASSDSRGRSFF
DNA: TGTGCCAGCAGTGACTCGAGGGGGCGGTCTTTCTTT

size: .
V: TRBV6-1
D: .
J: TRBJ2-7
CDR3: CASSEVPGPSYEQYF
DNA: TGTGCCAGCAGTGAAGTCCCAGGGCCCTCCTACGAGCAGTACTTC

size: .
V: TRBV5-6
D: .
J: TRBJ2-3
CDR3: CASSLAGQNTQYF
DNA: TGTGCCAGCAGCTTGGCCGGGCAGAATACGCAGTATTTT

size: .
V: TRBV5-6
D: .
J: TRBJ1-6
CDR3: CASSVGPGRFGERGKPLHF
DNA: TGTGCCAGCAGCGTCGGCCCGGGGAGATTTGGAGAACGGGGAAAGCCCCTCCACTTT

size: .
V: TRBV9
D: TRBD1
J: TRBJ2-5
CDR3: CASSAGTGRRETQYF
DNA: TGTGCCAGCAGCGCCGGGACAGGGCGGAGGGAGACCCAGTACTTC

size: .
V: TRBV5-1
D: .
J: TRBJ2-2
CDR3: CASKETANTGELFF
DNA: TGCGCCAGCAAGGAGACAGCCAACACCGGGGAGCTGTTTTTT

size: .
V: TRBV28
D: .
J: TRBJ1-4
CDR3: CASCSPYNEKLFF
DNA: TGTGCCAGCTGCTCACCCTATAATGAAAAACTGTTTTTT

size: .
V: TRBV5-1
D: .
J: TRBJ2-2
CDR3: CASSSLRISGELFF
DNA: TGCGCCAGCAGCTCCCTGCGAATTTCCGGGGAGCTGTTTTTT

size: .
V: TRBV15
D: .
J: TRBJ2-3
CDR3: CATSRGGGPTDTQYF
DNA: TGTGCCACCAGCAGAGGTGGGGGGCCCACAGATACGCAGTATTTT

size: .
V: TRBV7-9
D: TRBD1
J: TRBJ2-3
CDR3: CASSPRGLGTDTQYF
DNA: TGTGCCAGCAGCCCCAGGGGGCTCGGTACAGATACGCAGTATTTT

size: .
V: TRBV29-1
D: TRBD1
J: TRBJ1-1
CDR3: CSVVGTGENTEAFF
DNA: TGCAGCGTTGTGGGGACAGGGGAGAACACTGAAGCTTTCTTT

size: .
V: TRBV20-1
D: .
J: TRBJ2-5
CDR3: CSARGQETQYF
DNA: TGCAGTGCTAGAGGTCAGGAGACCCAGTACTTC

size: .
V: TRBV7-3
D: TRBD2
J: TRBJ2-3
CDR3: CASSLNGGASSTDTQYF
DNA: TGTGCCAGCAGCTTAAACGGGGGGGCCAGTAGCACAGATACGCAGTATTTT

size: .
V: TRBV5-4
D: TRBD1
J: TRBJ1-2
CDR3: CASSFPGQGAHGYTF
DNA: TGTGCCAGCAGCTTTCCGGGACAGGGGGCCCATGGCTACACCTTC

size: .
V: TRBV5-1
D: .
J: TRBJ2-5
CDR3: CASSLGMQETQYF
DNA: TGCGCCAGCAGCTTGGGAATGCAAGAGACCCAGTACTTC

size: .
V: TRBV19
D: .
J: TRBJ1-1
CDR3: CASTSLINPEAFF
DNA: TGTGCCAGTACCTCCTTAATCAACCCTGAAGCTTTCTTT

size: .
V: TRBV19
D: .
J: TRBJ1-6
CDR3: CASSMSLRQVNNSPLHF
DNA: TGTGCCAGTAGTATGAGTCTGAGACAGGTGAATAATTCACCCCTCCACTTT

size: .
V: TRBV9
D: .
J: TRBJ2-2
CDR3: CASSVGGTTSNTGELFF
DNA: TGTGCCAGCAGCGTAGGTGGGACAACCTCGAACACCGGGGAGCTGTTTTTT

size: .
V: TRBV19
D: .
J: TRBJ1-5
CDR3: CASRKAPGDRQPQHF
DNA: TGTGCCAGTAGAAAAGCCCCAGGGGACCGACAGCCCCAGCATTTT

size: .
V: TRBV7-8
D: .
J: TRBJ1-3
CDR3: CASSLATGTTGNTIYF
DNA: TGTGCCAGCAGCTTAGCGACGGGGACAACAGGAAACACCATATATTTT

size: once
V: TRBV30
D: .
J: TRBJ1-4
CDR3: CAWSGGFATNEKLFF
DNA: TGTGCCTGGAGTGGGGGTTTTGCAACTAATGAAAAACTGTTTTTT

size: .
V: TRBV7-9
D: TRBD1
J: TRBJ2-2
CDR3: CASSLVSRGTGAAGELFF
DNA: TGTGCCAGCAGCTTAGTGTCGAGAGGGACAGGGGCGGCCGGGGAGCTGTTTTTT

size: few
V: TRBV10-2
D: .
J: TRBJ1-6
CDR3: CASRWGQGEGSLHF
DNA: TGCGCCAGCCGGTGGGGACAAGGGGAAGGGTCCCTCCACTTT

size: .
V: TRBV5-1
D: TRBD1
J: TRBJ2-5
CDR3: CASSSQTGGEETQYF
DNA: TGCGCCAGCAGCTCACAGACAGGGGGGGAGGAGACCCAGTACTTC

size: .
V: TRBV27
D: TRBD2
J: TRBJ2-7
CDR3: CASSPGTSGPYEQYF
DNA: TGTGCCAGCAGCCCCGGGACTAGCGGGCCCTACGAGCAGTACTTC

size: .
V: TRBV12-5
D: TRBD1
J: TRBJ2-3
CDR3: CASGFGQGSSTQYF
DNA: TGTGCTAGTGGTTTCGGACAGGGTTCCAGTACGCAGTATTTT

size: .
V: TRBV19
D: .
J: TRBJ2-5
CDR3: CASSIAGGETQYF
DNA: TGTGCCAGTAGTATAGCAGGAGGAGAGACCCAGTACTTC

size: once
V: TRBV5-4
D: .
J: TRBJ2-1
CDR3: CASSLVLGQGSHEQFF
DNA: TGTGCCAGCAGCTTGGTTTTGGGCCAGGGGAGCCATGAGCAGTTCTTC

size: .
V: TRBV19
D: .
J: TRBJ2-7
CDR3: CASKGRAAYEQYF
DNA: TGTGCCAGTAAGGGCAGGGCGGCCTACGAGCAGTACTTC